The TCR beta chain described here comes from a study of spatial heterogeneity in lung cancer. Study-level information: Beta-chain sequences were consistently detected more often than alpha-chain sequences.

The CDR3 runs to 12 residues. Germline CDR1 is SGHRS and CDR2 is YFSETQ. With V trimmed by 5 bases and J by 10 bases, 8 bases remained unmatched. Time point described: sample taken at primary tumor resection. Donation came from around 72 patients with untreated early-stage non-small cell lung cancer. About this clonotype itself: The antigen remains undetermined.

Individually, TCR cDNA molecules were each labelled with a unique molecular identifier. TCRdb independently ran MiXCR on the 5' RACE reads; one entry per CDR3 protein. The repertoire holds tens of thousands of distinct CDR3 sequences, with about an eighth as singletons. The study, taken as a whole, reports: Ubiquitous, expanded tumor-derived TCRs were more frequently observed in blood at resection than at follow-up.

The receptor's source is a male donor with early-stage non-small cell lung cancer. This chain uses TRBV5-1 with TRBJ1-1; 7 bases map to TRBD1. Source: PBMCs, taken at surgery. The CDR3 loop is CASRRDREGAFF. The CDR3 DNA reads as TGCGCCAGCAGACGAGACAGGGAAGGAGCTTTCTTT.